This T cell receptor (beta chain) was captured in a study of spatial heterogeneity in lung cancer. Study-wide background: Sequencing consistently turned up more beta-chain sequences than alpha-chain sequences. Every unique TCR and UMI combination, on average, appeared more than ten times in raw reads.

TCRdb passed the 5' RACE reads through MiXCR, listing each CDR3 protein once. The sample shows 40,000 to 55,000 distinct CDR3 sequences, approximately 13% of them seen only once. Time point described: sample taken at primary tumor resection. 72 TRACERx patients with early, untreated non-small cell lung cancer donated samples. No cells were sorted before sequencing. The whole RNA sequenced was extracted from tumor, nontumor lung or frozen PBMC. At least ten counts were recorded for this clonotype. Trimming stripped 2 bases from V and 7 bases from J, with 11 bases between. CDR1 is MNHEY, CDR2 SVGEGT, per germline. CDR3 length equals 13 residues.

The chain carries TRBV6-2 or TRBV6-3 and TRBJ2-5, with D perhaps assigned TRBD1 or TRBD2 (5 bases each). The TCR was taken from a male donor with early-stage non-small cell lung cancer. The sample here was PBMCs, taken at surgery. CDR3 bases: TGTGCCAGCAGTTACCAGGGCGCGGGGACCCAGTACTTC. Its translation is CASSYQGAGTQYF.